Shown below are 27 T cell receptor beta chains from a single sample sequenced in a study of blood T cell repertoires in COVID-19. The protocol was immunoSEQ multiplex PCR, while the TCRdb copy is restricted to in-frame clones and leaves out a portion. Of more than 350,000 clones listed, 70% to 90% were seen once; the top ten hold 8% to 13%. Sequenced: peripheral blood. The receptor source for this set is a woman in her twenties or thirties with COVID-19, enrolled during active disease.

This chain links TRBV6-2 or TRBV6-3 with TRBJ2-1; possible D gene TRBD1, 6 bases. The CDR3 covers 13 residues. Germline CDR1 MNHEY, CDR2 SVGEGT. The V end was cut by 4 bases, the J end by 6 bases, with 10 bases between. In DNA form, the CDR3 reads TGTGCCAGCAGTTGGACAGCGGCCAATGAGCAGTTCTTC. It codes for CASSWTAANEQFF.

Comments on this clone: The same CDR3 is also encoded by other DNA sequences in this sample. J is TRBJ2-3 and V is TRBV27; 7 bases are a match to TRBD1. V shed 3 bases and J 1 base; nucleotides not matched to a gene: 1. Germline V gene lookup returns CDR1 MNHEY and CDR2 SMNVEV (reference sequence). The CDR3 runs to 14 residues. CDR3 in DNA: TGTGCCAGCAGTTTTACAGGGGGCACAGATACGCAGTATTTT. This gives the protein CASSFTGGTDTQYF.

J is TRBJ2-1 and V is TRBV3-1 (or the pseudogene TRBV3-2); possible D gene TRBD2, 5 bases. The CDR3 spans 14 residues. Germline values: CDR1 LGHDT, CDR2 YNNKEL (reference sequence). The V and J ends lost 4 bases and 6 bases respectively, with 13 bases between them. For the CDR3, the DNA is TGTGCCAGCAGCCGCCTCACTAGAGGCAATGAGCAGTTCTTC. Its protein is CASSRLTRGNEQFF.

The gene calls are TRBV7-2 and TRBJ2-7, with a tentative D call TRBD1 (5 bases). V lost 5 bases, J lost 2 bases, and 13 bases lay in between. The CDR3 loop spans 14 amino acids. Germline V gene lookup returns CDR1 SGHTA and CDR2 FQGNSA. The CDR3 spells CASSPIGQTYEQYF. The CDR3 DNA follows: TGTGCCAGCAGCCCTATTGGACAAACCTACGAGCAGTACTTC.

This clone was found once. The chain is built from TRBV5-1 and TRBJ2-4; a possible D gene is TRBD2 (5 bases). CDR3 length equals 16 residues. Between the trimmed V and J ends, which lost 3 bases and 3 bases, there was a span of 16 bases. Germline V gives CDR1 SGHRS, CDR2 YFSETQ. The CDR3, as DNA: TGCGCCAGCAGCTACGGACTTAAGGTCGGCAAAAACATTCAGTACTTC. Its protein product is CASSYGLKVGKNIQYF.

This chain links TRBV6-4 with TRBJ2-2; 10 nucleotides align to TRBD1. CDR1 is MRHNA and CDR2 is SNTAGT in the germline V gene. CDR3 length: 17 residues. V was pared by 3 bases and J by 2 bases, with 6 bases of the junction left unmatched. The CDR3 nucleotides read TGTGCCAGCAGTGAGTCAGGACAGGGGGTAAACACCGGGGAGCTGTTTTTT. Translated: CASSESGQGVNTGELFF.

The chain recombines TRBV6-5 with TRBJ2-7; D perhaps matches TRBD2 (6 bases). V lost 6 bases, J lost 7 bases, and 22 bases lay in between. The CDR3 has 15 residues. CDR1 and CDR2 from the germline V gene are MNHEY and SVGAGI. CDR3 sequence (DNA): TGTGCCAGCAGCTATTCTGGGCTACTAGCACTGGAGCAGTACTTC. Residues: CASSYSGLLALEQYF.

V gene TRBV13 combines with J gene TRBJ1-2, with 7 bases that match TRBD1. CDR1 is PRHDT, CDR2 FYEKMQ, per germline (reference sequence). There are 17 residues in the CDR3. The J segment lost 7 bases and the V segment lost 5 bases, leaving 19 bases of the junction unmatched. CDR3 loop: CASSITAGGQPSFGYTF. In nucleotides, the CDR3 is TGTGCCAGCAGCATCACGGCGGGGGGACAGCCCTCTTTTGGCTACACCTTC.

The chain couples TRBV3-1 (or the pseudogene TRBV3-2) to TRBJ1-5; TRBD1 agrees at 10 bases. Germline-derived CDR1 and CDR2 are LGHDT and YNNKEL (reference sequence). This CDR3 comprises 15 residues. V dropped 1 base and J dropped 5; count of bases not matched to a gene: 2. The CDR3 DNA reads as TGTGCCAGCAGCCAAGGGACAGGGGGTTATCAGCCCCAGCATTTT. Amino acid sequence: CASSQGTGGYQPQHF.

In this sample, this clone turned up a few times. The chain couples TRBV5-1 to TRBJ1-5; D remains ambiguous. Germline V gene data show CDR1 as SGHRS and CDR2 as YFSETQ. Deletions cut 0 bases from V and 1 base from J, with 14 bases between. The length of the CDR3 is 17 residues. CDR3 in amino acids: CASSLGPGGLSNQPQHF. CDR3 in DNA: TGCGCCAGCAGCTTGGGACCTGGAGGGTTGAGCAATCAGCCCCAGCATTTT.

The chain recombines TRBV11-2 with TRBJ1-6; 8 bases match TRBD1. The V gene's germline CDR1 is SGHAT and CDR2 FQNNGV. The CDR3 totals 16 residues. J was trimmed by 7 bases and V by 4 bases; bases with no gene match: 9. Here the CDR3 DNA reads TGTGCCAGCAGCTCCTCCCGGACAGGGAGAAATTCACCCCTCCACTTT. As protein: CASSSSRTGRNSPLHF.

The chain has TRBV7-2 and TRBJ2-2; 7 nucleotides match TRBD2. J gave up 5 bases and V 2 bases, and 8 bases lay outside the gene matches. CDR1 and CDR2 (germline): SGHTA, FQGNSA. The CDR3 runs to 16 residues. The CDR3 nucleotides are TGTGCCAGCAGCTTAAGGGGAGGGTCGGAGACCGGGGAGCTGTTTTTT. Protein product: CASSLRGGSETGELFF.

V and J are TRBV11-2 and TRBJ1-4; a weak D match, TRBD1 (5 bases). Germline V gene sequence: CDR1 SGHAT, CDR2 FQNNGV. This CDR3 is built from 15 residues. V lost 5 bases, J lost 8 bases, and 18 bases lay in between. This chain's CDR3 is CASSARMGLGEKLFF. CDR3 bases: TGTGCCAGCAGCGCCCGTATGGGGCTGGGCGAAAAACTGTTTTTT.

V usage is TRBV30 and J usage is TRBJ1-2; no clear D. Trimming took 0 bases from V and 4 from J, leaving 9 bases between them. Germline CDR1 reads GTSNPN; CDR2 reads SVGIG (reference sequence). The CDR3 contains 13 residues. CDR3 nucleotide sequence: TGTGCCTGGAGTGTAAGCTCCGGCTATGGCTACACCTTC. It is translated as CAWSVSSGYGYTF. Variable domain in full (rest from reference TRBV30 and TRBJ1-2): SQTIHQWPATLVQPVGSPLSLECTVEGTSNPNLYWYRQAAGRGLQLLFYSVGIGQISSEVPQNLSASRPQDRQFILSSKKLLLSDSGFYLCAWSVSSGYGYTFGSGTRLTVV.

The rearrangement links TRBV19 to TRBJ2-2, with 7 bases identical to TRBD2. This CDR3 is 13 amino acids long. The V gene end was trimmed by 7 bases and the J gene end by 9 bases; junction bases not matched to a gene: 8. Germline CDR1 and CDR2: LNHDA and SQIVND (reference sequence). The CDR3 DNA reads TGTGCCAGTACCGAAGGCGGGAGCCGGGAGCTGTTTTTT. This encodes CASTEGGSRELFF. Filled out from reference TRBV19 and TRBJ2-2, the complete variable domain reads DGGITQSPKYLFRKEGQNVTLSCEQNLNHDAMYWYRQDPGQGLRLIYYSQIVNDFQKGDIAEGYSVSREKKESFPLTVTSAQKNPTAFYLCASTEGGSRELFFGEGSRLTVL.

The chain uses TRBV4-2 and TRBJ2-7, with unresolved D. Germline V CDR1 and CDR2: LGHNA, YNFKEQ. This CDR3 has 15 amino acids. Trimming took 0 bases from V and 0 from J, leaving 9 bases between them. CDR3 sequence reads: CASSQEPDSSYEQYF. CDR3 in DNA: TGTGCCAGCAGCCAAGAGCCTGATAGCTCCTACGAGCAGTACTTC.

The rearrangement uses TRBV7-9 and TRBJ1-4; D not certain. Germline CDR1 and CDR2: SEHNR and FQNEAQ (reference sequence). Trimming shortened V by 5 bases and J by 3 bases, and 13 bases separated the two germline ends. The CDR3 sequence is 15 residues long. CDR3 DNA: TGTGCCAGCAGCCCGGGTGGAGGGCCTAATGAAAAACTGTTTTTT. Translating gives CASSPGGGPNEKLFF.

The CDR3 here is CASSPGQGDGNTIYF. Here the CDR3 DNA reads TGTGCCAGCAGCCCTGGACAGGGAGATGGAAACACCATATATTTT. This sequence joins TRBV28 and TRBJ1-3, with 8 bases that match TRBD1. This CDR3 is built from 15 residues. The V segment lost 6 bases and the J segment 3 bases; nucleotides outside the gene matches: 7. The germline gives CDR1 MDHEN, CDR2 SYDVKM.

The rearrangement joins TRBV3-1 (or the pseudogene TRBV3-2) to TRBJ2-1, with D possibly being TRBD1 (5 bases). CDR1 LGHDT and CDR2 YNNKEL come from the germline V gene (reference sequence). The CDR3 is 18 residues long. V was trimmed by 4 bases and J by 3 bases, leaving 22 bases between them. The CDR3 sequence is CASSPPGSCPLDYNEQFF. The CDR3 nucleotides read TGTGCCAGCAGCCCCCCAGGGTCTTGCCCCCTCGACTACAATGAGCAGTTCTTC.

V and J are TRBV18 and TRBJ2-3; TRBD2 might be the D (6 bases). Germline CDR1 is KGHSH and CDR2 is LQKENI. V was pared by 6 bases and J by 0 bases, with 10 bases between. This CDR3 has 14 amino acids. This CDR3 is CASSLGGSTDTQYF. In nucleotides, the CDR3 is TGTGCCAGCTCCCTGGGGGGTAGCACAGATACGCAGTATTTT.

As DNA, the CDR3 is TGTGCCACCAAACCGGGACAGGTCCCACAAGAGACCCAGTACTTC. Residues: CATKPGQVPQETQYF. This chain uses TRBV15 with TRBJ2-5, with 8 bases aligning to TRBD1. The germline CDR1 and CDR2 sequences are LNHNV and YYDKDF (reference sequence). The CDR3 sequence is 15 residues long. Germline trimming cut 7 bases from V and 2 bases from J; bases unmatched to any gene: 9.

This clone occurred a few times. CDR3 nucleotides: TGTGCCAGCAGTTCCTCGGGACAGGGTCAGGAGCAGTACTTC. It specifies CASSSSGQGQEQYF. The chain joins TRBV21-1 to TRBJ2-7; the table's D call TRBD1 went unverified against the DNA. TRBV21-1 is shown as a pseudogene. The CDR3 totals 14 residues.

V and J are TRBV2 and TRBJ2-2; 7 positions match TRBD2. Germline V gene lookup returns CDR1 SNHLY and CDR2 FYNNEI. The length of the CDR3 is 16 residues. The ends lost 6 bases at V and 0 bases at J; junction bases unmatched: 7. The CDR3 region is CASRSPSGPNTGELFF. CDR3 bases: TGTGCCAGCAGGTCTCCTAGCGGCCCGAACACCGGGGAGCTGTTTTTT.

The rearrangement links TRBV28 to TRBJ2-2; D may be TRBD1 (6 bases). Per germline, CDR1 MDHEN and CDR2 SYDVKM. CDR3 size: 16 residues. Trimming removed 2 bases from V and 3 bases from J, with 13 bases in between. CDR3 loop: CASSLVDRAYTGELFF. The CDR3 DNA reads as TGTGCCAGCAGTTTAGTGGACAGAGCGTACACCGGGGAGCTGTTTTTT.

J is TRBJ1-2 and V is TRBV19; TRBD1 aligns across 7 bases. Germline V gives CDR1 LNHDA, CDR2 SQIVND (reference sequence). The CDR3 has 14 amino acids. J gave up 4 bases and V 5 bases, and 7 bases lay outside the gene matches. In DNA form, the CDR3 reads TGTGCCAGTAGTTCGCCGGACAGGAGCTATGGCTACACCTTC. Its protein product is CASSSPDRSYGYTF.

This clone was seen only a few times. The chain joins TRBV5-4 to TRBJ2-7; 13 nucleotides agree with TRBD2. The CDR3 covers 14 residues. The V segment lost 0 bases and the J segment 6 bases; nucleotides outside the gene matches: 0. Germline loops: CDR1 SGHNT, CDR2 YYREEE (reference sequence). The CDR3 DNA reads TGTGCCAGCAGCTTGGGACTAGCGGGAGGCGAGCAGTACTTC. This encodes CASSLGLAGGEQYF.

This chain uses TRBV12-3 or TRBV12-4 with TRBJ2-1; tentatively, D is TRBD1 (5 bases). V dropped 3 bases and J dropped 9 bases, with 12 bases sitting between them. This CDR3 has 13 amino acids. The CDR3 spells CASSLVAGSEQFF. For the CDR3, the DNA is TGTGCCAGCAGTTTGGTAGCAGGGTCTGAGCAGTTCTTC.